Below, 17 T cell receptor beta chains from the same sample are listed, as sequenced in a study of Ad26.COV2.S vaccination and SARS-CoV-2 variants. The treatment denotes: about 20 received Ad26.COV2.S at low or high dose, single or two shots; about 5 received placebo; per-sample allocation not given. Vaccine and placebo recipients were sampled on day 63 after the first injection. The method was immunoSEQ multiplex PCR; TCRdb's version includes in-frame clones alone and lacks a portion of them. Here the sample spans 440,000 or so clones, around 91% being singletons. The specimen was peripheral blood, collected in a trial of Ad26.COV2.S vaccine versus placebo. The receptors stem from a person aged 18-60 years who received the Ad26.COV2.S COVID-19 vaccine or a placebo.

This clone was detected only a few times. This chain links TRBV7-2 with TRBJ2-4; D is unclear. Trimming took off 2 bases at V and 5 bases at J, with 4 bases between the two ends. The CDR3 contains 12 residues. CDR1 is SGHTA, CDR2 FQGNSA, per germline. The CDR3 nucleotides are TGTGCCAGCAGCTTATACGAAAACATTCAGTACTTC. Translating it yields CASSLYENIQYF. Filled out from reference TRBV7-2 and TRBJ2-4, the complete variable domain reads GAGVSQSPSNKVTEKGKDVELRCDPISGHTALYWYRQSLGQGLEFLIYFQGNSAPDKSGLPSDRFSAERTGGSVSTLTIQRTQQEDSAVYLCASSLYENIQYFGAGTRLSVL.

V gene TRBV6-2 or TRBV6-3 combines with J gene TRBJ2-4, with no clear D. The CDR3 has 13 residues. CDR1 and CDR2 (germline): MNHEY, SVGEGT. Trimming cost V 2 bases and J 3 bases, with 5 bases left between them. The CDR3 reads CASSYEYKNIQYF. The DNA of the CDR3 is TGTGCCAGCAGTTACGAATACAAAAACATTCAGTACTTC.

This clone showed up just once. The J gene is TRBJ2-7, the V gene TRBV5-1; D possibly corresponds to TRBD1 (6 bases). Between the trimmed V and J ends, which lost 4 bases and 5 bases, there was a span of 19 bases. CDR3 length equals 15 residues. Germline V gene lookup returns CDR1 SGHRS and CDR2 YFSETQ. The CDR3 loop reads CASSPPLDSRNEQYF. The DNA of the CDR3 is TGCGCCAGCAGCCCTCCCTTGGACAGTAGGAACGAGCAGTACTTC.

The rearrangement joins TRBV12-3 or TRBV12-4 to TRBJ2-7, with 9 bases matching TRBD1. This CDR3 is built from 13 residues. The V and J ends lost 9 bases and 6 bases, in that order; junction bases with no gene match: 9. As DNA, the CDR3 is TGTGCCAGTTCTAGGGACAGGGCCCGCGAGCAGTACTTC. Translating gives CASSRDRAREQYF.

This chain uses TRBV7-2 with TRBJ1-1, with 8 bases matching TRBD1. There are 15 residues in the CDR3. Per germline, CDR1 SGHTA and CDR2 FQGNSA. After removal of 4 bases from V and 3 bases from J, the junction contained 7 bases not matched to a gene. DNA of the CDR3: TGTGCCAGCAGCTCAGGAGACAGGGGTGACACTGAAGCTTTCTTT. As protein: CASSSGDRGDTEAFF.

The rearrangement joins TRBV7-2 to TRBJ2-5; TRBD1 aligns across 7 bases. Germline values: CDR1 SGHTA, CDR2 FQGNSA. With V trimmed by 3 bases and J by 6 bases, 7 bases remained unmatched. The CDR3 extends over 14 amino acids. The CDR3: CASSFDRAGKTQYF. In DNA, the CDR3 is TGTGCCAGCAGCTTCGACAGGGCCGGGAAGACCCAGTACTTC. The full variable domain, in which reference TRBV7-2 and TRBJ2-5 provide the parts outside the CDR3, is GAGVSQSPSNKVTEKGKDVELRCDPISGHTALYWYRQSLGQGLEFLIYFQGNSAPDKSGLPSDRFSAERTGGSVSTLTIQRTQQEDSAVYLCASSFDRAGKTQYFGPGTRLLVL.

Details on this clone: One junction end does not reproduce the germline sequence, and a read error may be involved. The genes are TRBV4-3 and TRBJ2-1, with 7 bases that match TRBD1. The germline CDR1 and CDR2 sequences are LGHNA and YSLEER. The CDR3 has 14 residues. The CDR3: CTSRHGTAYNEQFF. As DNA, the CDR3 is TGCACCAGCAGACACGGGACAGCATACAATGAGCAGTTCTTC.

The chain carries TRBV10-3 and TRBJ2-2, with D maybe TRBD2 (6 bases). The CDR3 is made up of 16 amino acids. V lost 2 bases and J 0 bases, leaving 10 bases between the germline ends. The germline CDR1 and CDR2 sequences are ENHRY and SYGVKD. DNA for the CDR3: TGTGCCATCAGTGAGGGTCCGGGGGCGAACACCGGGGAGCTGTTTTTT. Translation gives CAISEGPGANTGELFF.

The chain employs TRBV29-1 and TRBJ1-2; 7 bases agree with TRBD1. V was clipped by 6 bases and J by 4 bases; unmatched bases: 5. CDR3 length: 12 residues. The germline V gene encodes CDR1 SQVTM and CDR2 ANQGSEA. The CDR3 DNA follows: TGCAGCGTCCGACGACAGGGCTATGGCTACACCTTC. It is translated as CSVRRQGYGYTF.

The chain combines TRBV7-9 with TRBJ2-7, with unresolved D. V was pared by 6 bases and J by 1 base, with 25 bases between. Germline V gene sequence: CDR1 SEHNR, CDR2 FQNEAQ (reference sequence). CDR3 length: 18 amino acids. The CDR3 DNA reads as TGTGCCAGCAGGCCCCCTCCGACCGGGCCTTTGGGGTCCTACGAGCAGTACTTC. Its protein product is CASRPPPTGPLGSYEQYF. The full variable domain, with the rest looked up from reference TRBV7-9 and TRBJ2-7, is DTGVSQNPRHKITKRGQNVTFRCDPISEHNRLYWYRQTLGQGPEFLTYFQNEAQLEKSRLLSDRFSAERPKGSFSTLEIQRTEQGDSAMYLCASRPPPTGPLGSYEQYFGPGTRLTVT.

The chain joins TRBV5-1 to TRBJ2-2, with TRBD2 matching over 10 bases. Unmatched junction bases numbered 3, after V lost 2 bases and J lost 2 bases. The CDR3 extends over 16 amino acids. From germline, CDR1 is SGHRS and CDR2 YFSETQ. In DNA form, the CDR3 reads TGCGCCAGCAGCTTCCTAGCGGGGGCTAACACCGGGGAGCTGTTTTTT. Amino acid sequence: CASSFLAGANTGELFF.

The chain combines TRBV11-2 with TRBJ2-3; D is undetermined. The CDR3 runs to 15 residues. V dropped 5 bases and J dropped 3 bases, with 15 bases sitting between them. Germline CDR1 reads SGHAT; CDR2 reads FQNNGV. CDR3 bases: TGTGCCAGCAGCCCACTCGCGCGGCGGACAGATACGCAGTATTTT. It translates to CASSPLARRTDTQYF.

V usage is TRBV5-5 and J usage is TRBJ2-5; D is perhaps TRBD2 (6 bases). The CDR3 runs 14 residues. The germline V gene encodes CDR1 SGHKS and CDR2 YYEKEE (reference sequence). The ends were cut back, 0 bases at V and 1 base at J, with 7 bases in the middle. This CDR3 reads CASSLVGGQETQYF. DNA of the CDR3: TGTGCCAGCAGCTTGGTGGGGGGCCAAGAGACCCAGTACTTC.

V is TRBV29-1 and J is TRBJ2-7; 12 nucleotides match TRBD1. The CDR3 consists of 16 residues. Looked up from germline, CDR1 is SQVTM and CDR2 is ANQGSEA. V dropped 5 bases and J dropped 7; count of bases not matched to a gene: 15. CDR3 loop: CSVPSTSGQGAGEQYF. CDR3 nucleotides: TGCAGCGTTCCTTCGACCTCGGGACAGGGGGCGGGGGAGCAGTACTTC.

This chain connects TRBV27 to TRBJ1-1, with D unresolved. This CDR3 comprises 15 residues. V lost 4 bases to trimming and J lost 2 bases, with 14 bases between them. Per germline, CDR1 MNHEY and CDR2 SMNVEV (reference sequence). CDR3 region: CASSSPASLNTEAFF. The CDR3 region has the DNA TGTGCCAGCAGTTCTCCAGCCAGCCTTAACACTGAAGCTTTCTTT.

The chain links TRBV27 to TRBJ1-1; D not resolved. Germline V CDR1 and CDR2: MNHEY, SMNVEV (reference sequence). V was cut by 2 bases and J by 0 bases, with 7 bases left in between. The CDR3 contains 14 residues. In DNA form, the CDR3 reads TGTGCCAGCAGTTTAAGCAGAGTGAACACTGAAGCTTTCTTT. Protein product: CASSLSRVNTEAFF.

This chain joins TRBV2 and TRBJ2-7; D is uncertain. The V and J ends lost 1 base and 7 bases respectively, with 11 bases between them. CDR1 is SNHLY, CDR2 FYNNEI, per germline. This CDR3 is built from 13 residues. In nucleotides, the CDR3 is TGTGCCAGCAGTGAAGGTAACAATTGGGAGCAGTACTTC. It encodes CASSEGNNWEQYF. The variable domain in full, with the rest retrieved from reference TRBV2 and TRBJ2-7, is EPEVTQTPSHQVTQMGQEVILRCVPISNHLYFYWYRQILGQKVEFLVSFYNNEISEKSEIFDDQFSVERPDGSNFTLKIRSTKLEDSAMYFCASSEGNNWEQYFGPGTRLTVT.